A selection of T cell receptor beta chains follows, all from one sample in a study of T cells expressing NK-cell markers. TCRdb re-called the 5' RACE reads and shows each CDR3 protein once, DNA omitted. The specimen's table records hundreds of thousands of distinct CDR3 sequences. The specimen sequenced was blood T cells: a sorted CD56 or NKG2C T cell subset, CD4+ or CD8+ T cells, or bulk PBMC T cells (not recorded which). The source of these receptors is a woman aged 18 to 75 in good health. Both conserved end residues are part of each CDR3.

v_gene: TRBV24-1; j_gene: TRBJ2-1; CDR3aa: CATSDLTSGRGGSSYNEQFF
v_gene: TRBV20-1; j_gene: TRBJ2-1; CDR3aa: CSASFQGAYNEQFF
v_gene: TRBV7-9; j_gene: TRBJ1-1; CDR3aa: CASSARTADKAAFF
v_gene: TRBV5-1; j_gene: TRBJ1-1; CDR3aa: CASSPRGAYTEAFF
v_gene: TRBV5-4; j_gene: TRBJ2-1; CDR3aa: CASSKGQSSYNEQFF
v_gene: TRBV7-2; j_gene: TRBJ2-1; CDR3aa: CASSGSPYGTYNEQFF
v_gene: TRBV4-3; j_gene: TRBJ2-3; CDR3aa: CASSQDSAGTTDTQYF
v_gene: TRBV12-3/TRBV12-4; j_gene: TRBJ1-6; CDR3aa: CASSLSGGYSPLHF
v_gene: TRBV20-1; j_gene: TRBJ2-5; CDR3aa: CSATKREGRETQYF
v_gene: TRBV19; j_gene: TRBJ2-1; CDR3aa: CASKSPGGNEQFF
v_gene: TRBV12-3/TRBV12-4; j_gene: TRBJ2-6; CDR3aa: CASSLRDSGANVLTF
v_gene: TRBV6-5; j_gene: TRBJ1-2; CDR3aa: CASSYSNRKANYGYTF
v_gene: TRBV18; j_gene: TRBJ1-4; CDR3aa: CASSPTGTPATNEKLFF
v_gene: TRBV11-2; j_gene: TRBJ2-6; CDR3aa: CASSLTRGALSGANVLTF
v_gene: TRBV12-3/TRBV12-4; j_gene: TRBJ2-3; CDR3aa: CASSLGVSDTQYF
v_gene: TRBV7-9; j_gene: TRBJ1-5; CDR3aa: CASSSQGLYQQPQHF
v_gene: TRBV21-1; j_gene: TRBJ2-7; CDR3aa: CASSEPGQSAYEQYF
v_gene: TRBV12-3/TRBV12-4; j_gene: TRBJ2-7; CDR3aa: CASNQRGYEQYF
v_gene: TRBV7-9; j_gene: TRBJ2-3; CDR3aa: CASSSLVTDTQYF
v_gene: TRBV20-1; j_gene: TRBJ2-7; CDR3aa: CSASKGLAASYEQYF
v_gene: TRBV7-9; j_gene: TRBJ1-1; CDR3aa: CASSFRGQDRDTEAFF
v_gene: TRBV25-1; j_gene: TRBJ2-2; CDR3aa: CASSEGLATSGELFF
v_gene: TRBV28; j_gene: TRBJ2-1; CDR3aa: CASSLWWPETAEQFF
v_gene: TRBV30; j_gene: TRBJ1-5; CDR3aa: CAWGESSNQPQHF
v_gene: TRBV6-5; j_gene: TRBJ2-3; CDR3aa: CASRLVGADTQYF
v_gene: TRBV20-1; j_gene: TRBJ1-2; CDR3aa: CSASLDRDYGYTF
v_gene: TRBV3-1; j_gene: TRBJ1-6; CDR3aa: CASSQDYGSDSPLHF
v_gene: TRBV4-2; j_gene: TRBJ2-7; CDR3aa: CASSLRGVGGRPDGYEQYF
v_gene: TRBV10-3; j_gene: TRBJ2-1; CDR3aa: CAISQSGGNEQFF
v_gene: TRBV7-2; j_gene: TRBJ2-7; CDR3aa: CASSYGSFRPFLVRTYEQYF
v_gene: TRBV7-2; j_gene: TRBJ1-5; CDR3aa: CASSVGGIYSNQPQHF
v_gene: TRBV7-2; j_gene: TRBJ1-2; CDR3aa: CASSPGTAGYTF
v_gene: TRBV9; j_gene: TRBJ1-4; CDR3aa: CASSVEGGNEKLFF
v_gene: TRBV18; j_gene: TRBJ2-5; CDR3aa: CASSPVSTQETQYF
v_gene: TRBV5-1; j_gene: TRBJ1-1; CDR3aa: CASSVGSDRYVGGLEAFF
v_gene: TRBV6-4; j_gene: TRBJ2-7; CDR3aa: CASTPPASSYEQYF
v_gene: TRBV12-3/TRBV12-4; j_gene: TRBJ2-2; CDR3aa: CASTLDTGELFF
v_gene: TRBV3-1; j_gene: TRBJ2-7; CDR3aa: CASSQGGAGEQYF
v_gene: TRBV5-8; j_gene: TRBJ1-4; CDR3aa: CASSRPGPTNEKLFF
v_gene: TRBV6-2/TRBV6-3; j_gene: TRBJ1-2; CDR3aa: CASRPPGQGGGYTF
v_gene: TRBV6-5; j_gene: TRBJ2-1; CDR3aa: CASSYRATVGFYNEQFF
v_gene: TRBV6-6; j_gene: TRBJ1-1; CDR3aa: CASSYQGNTEAFF